A single sample is the source of the 14 T cell receptor beta chains below, sequenced in a study of Tregs in tolerant kidney transplant recipients. Produced via immunoSEQ multiplex PCR; TCRdb's table is partial and in-frame only. The sample carries around 66,000 clones, over 75% recorded once. Sample: Tregs from blood, taken before the transplant. The receptors were sampled from a human donor who received a combined kidney and bone marrow transplant.

The V gene is TRBV5-4, the J gene TRBJ2-1; 16 nucleotides line up with TRBD2. Germline-derived CDR1 and CDR2 are SGHNT and YYREEE (reference sequence). The CDR3 extends over 18 amino acids. With V trimmed by 5 bases and J by 2 bases, 7 bases remained unmatched. CDR3 protein: CASRGGLAGGLTYNEQFF. In DNA, the CDR3 is TGTGCCAGCAGGGGGGGACTAGCGGGAGGGTTAACCTACAATGAGCAGTTCTTC.

The gene calls are TRBV10-3 and TRBJ1-2; 8 bases fit TRBD1. The J segment lost 4 bases and the V segment lost 2 bases, leaving 6 bases of the junction unmatched. This CDR3 comprises 15 residues. Germline CDR1 is ENHRY and CDR2 is SYGVKD. CDR3 nucleotide sequence: TGTGCCATCAGTGAGATCGACAGGGGAGCCTATGGCTACACCTTC. It yields the protein CAISEIDRGAYGYTF.

The rearrangement joins TRBV6-5 to TRBJ2-3; 10 positions match TRBD2. V shed 3 bases and J 3 bases; nucleotides not matched to a gene: 0. CDR1 is MNHEY and CDR2 is SVGAGI in the germline V gene. The CDR3 totals 14 residues. This CDR3 reads CASSYSGRTDTQYF. The CDR3 nucleotides are TGTGCCAGCAGTTATAGCGGGAGGACAGATACGCAGTATTTT.

CDR3 loop: CANLPDSARTDTQYF. In nucleotides, the CDR3 is TGTGCCAACCTACCCGATAGCGCCCGCACAGATACGCAGTATTTT. This chain links TRBV10-3 with TRBJ2-3, with TRBD2 as a possible D gene (5 bases). The CDR3 covers 15 residues. Germline assignment: CDR1 ENHRY and CDR2 SYGVKD. Trimming left V 10 bases short and J 1 base short, with 18 bases between.

V is TRBV2 and J is TRBJ2-4; 12 nucleotides match TRBD2. After removal of 8 bases from V and 6 bases from J, the junction contained 11 bases not matched to a gene. CDR1 and CDR2 (germline): SNHLY, FYNNEI. The CDR3 length is 16 residues. Here the CDR3 reads CASALLAGGPGNIQYF. The CDR3 region has the DNA TGTGCCAGCGCCTTACTAGCGGGGGGACCGGGAAACATTCAGTACTTC.

The gene calls are TRBV5-4 and TRBJ2-7; 7 bases fit TRBD1. The J segment lost 0 bases and the V segment lost 4 bases, leaving 7 bases of the junction unmatched. The length of the CDR3 is 15 residues. The germline V gene has CDR1 SGHNT and CDR2 YYREEE (reference sequence). CDR3 bases: TGTGCCAGCAGCCACTGGGACAGTAGCTCCTACGAGCAGTACTTC. This encodes CASSHWDSSSYEQYF.

This sequence joins TRBV5-5 and TRBJ2-7; 8 bases are shared with TRBD1. The CDR3 sequence is 14 residues long. V lost 4 bases to trimming and J lost 5 bases; unmatched junction nucleotides: 8. Germline assignment: CDR1 SGHKS and CDR2 YYEKEE (reference sequence). The DNA of the CDR3 is TGTGCCAGCAGCGTATGGGACAGGTGGGACGAGCAGTACTTC. Its protein is CASSVWDRWDEQYF.

The chain has TRBV5-6 and TRBJ1-1; 8 bases line up with TRBD1. Germline CDR1 is SGHDT and CDR2 is YYEEEE. The CDR3 contains 16 residues. J was trimmed by 11 bases and V by 3 bases; bases with no gene match: 18. The CDR3 protein is CASSSPRRGPGNWAFF. The CDR3 DNA is TGTGCCAGCAGCTCCCCACGCAGGGGGCCTGGAAATTGGGCTTTCTTT.

This clone appeared a few times. The chain recombines TRBV10-2 with TRBJ2-7; 8 bases align to TRBD2. CDR3 length: 15 residues. Unmatched junction bases numbered 7, after V lost 6 bases and J lost 0 bases. Germline CDR1 and CDR2: WSHSY and SAAADI. The CDR3 protein is CASSGAGAPSYEQYF. CDR3 in DNA: TGCGCCAGCAGCGGAGCGGGAGCCCCCTCCTACGAGCAGTACTTC.

This chain joins TRBV27 and TRBJ2-1; 9 bases agree with TRBD1. The J segment lost 2 bases and the V segment lost 3 bases, leaving 8 bases of the junction unmatched. Germline V CDR1 and CDR2: MNHEY, SMNVEV (reference sequence). There are 17 residues in the CDR3. The CDR3 DNA is TGTGCCAGCAGTTTCCCCGACAGGGGGGTACCCTACAATGAGCAGTTCTTC. Translation gives CASSFPDRGVPYNEQFF.

The rearrangement joins TRBV5-5 to TRBJ2-1; 10 positions agree with TRBD2. Looked up from germline, CDR1 is SGHKS and CDR2 is YYEKEE (reference sequence). The CDR3 length is 16 residues. V lost 4 bases and J lost 2; bases outside the gene matches: 6. The CDR3 coding sequence is TGTGCCAGCAGCACGGGACTAGCGTTAACCTACAATGAGCAGTTCTTC. It specifies CASSTGLALTYNEQFF.

This chain links TRBV5-1 with TRBJ2-2; a possible D gene is TRBD1 (5 bases). Trimming stripped 4 bases from V and 4 bases from J, with 11 bases between. CDR1 SGHRS and CDR2 YFSETQ come from the germline V gene. This CDR3 is built from 14 residues. Here the CDR3 DNA reads TGCGCCAGCAGCCCAGGGTCTTCCACCGGGGAGCTGTTTTTT. Its translation: CASSPGSSTGELFF.

This chain uses TRBV29-1 with TRBJ2-7; D is unclear. Trimming cost V 6 bases and J 5 bases, with 8 bases left between them. The CDR3 is 10 amino acids. Germline CDR1 and CDR2: SQVTM and ANQGSEA. In nucleotides, the CDR3 is TGCAGCGTGTTAGGTAACGAGCAGTACTTC. The encoded protein is CSVLGNEQYF.

About this clone: Other nucleotide sequences from this sample produce the same CDR3. This rearrangement joins TRBV6-1 to TRBJ2-3, with D perhaps TRBD1 or TRBD2 (5 bases each). Germline values: CDR1 MNHNS, CDR2 SASEGT. The CDR3 spans 14 residues. V lost 6 bases and J 4 bases, leaving 14 bases between the germline ends. The CDR3 loop reads CASRPGRPSDTQYF. As DNA, the CDR3 is TGTGCCAGCAGACCGGGACGCCCCTCAGATACGCAGTATTTT.